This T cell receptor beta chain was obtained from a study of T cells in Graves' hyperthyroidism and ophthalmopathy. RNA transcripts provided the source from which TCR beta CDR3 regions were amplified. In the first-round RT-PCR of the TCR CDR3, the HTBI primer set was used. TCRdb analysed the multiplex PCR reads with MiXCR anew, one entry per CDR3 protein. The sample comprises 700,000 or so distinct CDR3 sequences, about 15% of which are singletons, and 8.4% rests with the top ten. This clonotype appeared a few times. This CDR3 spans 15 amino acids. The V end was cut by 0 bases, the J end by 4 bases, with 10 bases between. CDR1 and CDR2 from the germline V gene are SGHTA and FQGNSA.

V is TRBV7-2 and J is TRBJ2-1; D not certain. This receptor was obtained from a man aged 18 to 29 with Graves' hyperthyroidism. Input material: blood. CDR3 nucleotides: TGTGCCAGCAGCTTAGCCAGCATTCAGTACAATGAGCAGTTCTTC. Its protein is CASSLASIQYNEQFF.